A selection of T cell receptor beta chains follows, all from one sample in a study of T cell repertoires in cytomegalovirus infection. MiXCR, run by TCRdb on the reads, gives a single entry per CDR3 protein. The sample holds hundreds of thousands of distinct CDR3 sequences; roughly 26% are singletons and the top ten take approximately 8.2%. Sequenced input: CD8+ T cells from PBMCs. The source is a human donor in good health (CMV status not recorded). Some clones in this sample may be carry-over from other donors' samples. Both conserved end residues are part of each CDR3. A D gene is named only where the DNA matches it firmly. For some rows the clone size is stated as once, few or many, or as a class when expanded; others skip it.

TRBJ1-2 TRBV10-3 . . CAISDPLTTTSNYGYTF TGTGCCATCAGTGATCCTTTGACAACTACCTCCAACTATGGCTACACCTTC
TRBJ1-6 TRBV6-2/TRBV6-3 . many CASRQSRTESSYNSPLHF TGTGCCAGCAGACAATCTCGGACCGAAAGCTCCTATAATTCACCCCTCCACTTT
TRBJ1-2 TRBV7-2 TRBD1 many CASSLDPQIGQGYGYTF TGTGCCAGCAGCTTAGATCCCCAAATAGGACAGGGCTATGGCTACACCTTC
TRBJ1-1 TRBV4-1 . few CASSQDRGSGTEAFF TGCGCCAGCAGCCAAGATCGGGGCAGTGGAACTGAAGCTTTCTTT
TRBJ2-1 TRBV11-2 . many CASTYPGGYNEQFF TGTGCCAGCACCTACCCAGGCGGGTACAATGAGCAGTTCTTC
TRBJ1-5 TRBV12-3/TRBV12-4 . few CASSRLQGGQPQHF TGTGCCAGCAGTCGCCTACAGGGCGGGCAGCCCCAGCATTTT
TRBJ1-1 TRBV7-2 . many CASSSSLGVNTEAFF TGTGCCAGCAGCTCGAGTTTAGGGGTGAACACTGAAGCTTTCTTT
TRBJ2-1 TRBV20-1 . few CSASRSYNEQFF TGCAGTGCTTCCCGCTCCTACAATGAGCAGTTCTTC
TRBJ2-6 TRBV29-1 . few CSVVAVGANVLTF TGCAGCGTTGTAGCTGTCGGGGCCAACGTCCTGACTTTC
TRBJ2-3 TRBV7-6 TRBD2 . CASSSGALGDTQYF TGTGCCAGCAGCAGCGGGGCGCTTGGCGATACGCAGTATTTT
TRBJ2-5 TRBV4-3 . many CASSQGTGIQETQYF TGCGCCAGCAGCCAAGGAACGGGGATCCAAGAGACCCAGTACTTC
TRBJ1-4 TRBV7-3 . . CASSPGFGQGKNCFF .
TRBJ1-1 TRBV5-6 . many CASSLTSRGEAFF TGTGCCAGCAGCCTCACGTCCCGGGGTGAAGCTTTCTTT
TRBJ2-3 TRBV20-1 TRBD2 . CSAESRTSGRTDTQYF TGCAGTGCTGAGTCGCGGACTAGCGGGCGCACAGATACGCAGTATTTT
TRBJ2-7 TRBV6-4 . few CASRLRHRVFAEQYF TGTGCCAGCAGGCTCCGGCACAGGGTATTTGCCGAGCAGTACTTC
TRBJ2-2 TRBV6-6 . few CASRLQVIGSTGELFF TGTGCCAGCAGGCTTCAGGTGATAGGCTCCACCGGGGAGCTGTTTTTT
TRBJ2-3 TRBV12-3/TRBV12-4 . many CASSLAAATDTQYF TGTGCCAGCAGTTTAGCGGCAGCCACAGATACGCAGTATTTT
TRBJ2-2 TRBV6-5 . . CASSYSTDTGELFF TGTGCCAGCAGTTACTCGACGGACACCGGGGAGCTGTTTTTT
TRBJ1-2 TRBV7-2 . . CASSYLLGWDHGSYTF TGTGCCAGCAGCTACCTCCTAGGTTGGGACCACGGGAGCTACACCTTC
TRBJ2-2 TRBV6-2/TRBV6-3 . few CASSYSTVDPSGELFF TGTGCCAGCAGTTATAGCACAGTAGACCCGTCGGGGGAGCTGTTTTTT